Below are 32 T cell receptor beta chains sequenced from a single sample in a study of response to subunit inactivated influenza vaccine. TCRdb reanalysed the RT-PCR reads using MiXCR and keeps one entry per CDR3 protein. The sample has more than 500,000 distinct CDR3 sequences; about 11% are singletons. Another study also made use of these data, one on T cells expressing NK-cell markers. That publication notes: Beta-chain TCR cDNA was generated via 5'RACE template switching with UMIs.

The sample in question was PBMCs from blood, obtained on the day of vaccination. The receptors derive from a man in his fifties who received an inactivated influenza vaccine.

The V gene is TRBV5-5, the J gene TRBJ1-1; the D is unclear. CDR1 and CDR2 from the germline V gene are SGHKS and YYEKEE (reference sequence). Deletions cut 3 bases from V and 2 bases from J, with 8 bases between. The CDR3 length is 13 residues. Written as DNA, the CDR3 is TGTGCCAGCAGCTGGGAGAAAAACACTGAAGCTTTCTTT. This gives the protein CASSWEKNTEAFF.

This clonotype has ten or more counts. The rearrangement uses TRBV7-9 and TRBJ2-3, with 7 bases identical to TRBD2. The germline CDR1 and CDR2 sequences are SEHNR and FQNEAQ (reference sequence). The CDR3 covers 15 residues. V shed 5 bases, J shed 2 bases, and the junction held 7 bases outside the gene matches. The CDR3 protein is CASSRLGGATDTQYF. CDR3 DNA: TGTGCCAGCAGCCGCCTGGGAGGGGCCACAGATACGCAGTATTTT.

The chain couples TRBV5-1 to TRBJ2-5; maybe TRBD1 (5 bases). The CDR3 contains 15 residues. CDR1 SGHRS and CDR2 YFSETQ come from the germline V gene. Trimming took off 0 bases at V and 3 bases at J, with 12 bases between the two ends. CDR3 in amino acids: CASSLGFAREETQYF. The CDR3 nucleotides read TGCGCCAGCAGCTTGGGCTTCGCCAGGGAAGAGACCCAGTACTTC. Drawing the rest from reference TRBV5-1 and TRBJ2-5, the complete variable domain is KAGVTQTPRYLIKTRGQQVTLSCSPISGHRSVSWYQQTPGQGLQFLFEYFSETQRNKGNFPGRFSGRQFSNSRSEMNVSTLELGDSALYLCASSLGFAREETQYFGPGTRLLVL.

The rearrangement joins TRBV29-1 to TRBJ2-5; tentative D call: TRBD2 (5 bases). The CDR3 contains 16 residues. Trimming shortened V by 5 bases and J by 4 bases, and 23 bases separated the two germline ends. CDR1 is SQVTM and CDR2 is ANQGSEA in the germline V gene. The CDR3 DNA sequence: TGCAGCGTTTTCTTTTGGAGGACCTCGATTGGAGAGACCCAGTACTTC. This gives the protein CSVFFWRTSIGETQYF.

This clonotype was seen many times. This chain connects TRBV4-3 to TRBJ2-6; D not resolved. This CDR3 contains 15 residues. The V gene's germline CDR1 is LGHNA and CDR2 YSLEER. Trimming removed 0 bases from V and 6 bases from J, with 9 bases in between. The CDR3 spells CASSQDWRQANVLTF. Here the CDR3 DNA reads TGCGCCAGCAGCCAAGATTGGAGACAGGCCAACGTCCTGACTTTC.

This clonotype has a handful of counts. This sequence joins TRBV5-1 and TRBJ2-7; D is perhaps TRBD1 or TRBD2 (5 bases each). V was clipped by 2 bases and J by 0 bases, with 15 bases between them. Germline CDR1 reads SGHRS; CDR2 reads YFSETQ. The CDR3 sequence is 16 residues long. As DNA, the CDR3 is TGCGCCAGCAGCTTCTTGCCCGGGACGAACTCCTACGAGCAGTACTTC. It translates to CASSFLPGTNSYEQYF. Based on the CDR3 plus reference TRBV5-1 and TRBJ2-7, the full variable domain is KAGVTQTPRYLIKTRGQQVTLSCSPISGHRSVSWYQQTPGQGLQFLFEYFSETQRNKGNFPGRFSGRQFSNSRSEMNVSTLELGDSALYLCASSFLPGTNSYEQYFGPGTRLTVT.

The genes are TRBV10-3 and TRBJ1-1, with TRBD1 as a possible D gene (6 bases). Germline V lookup: CDR1 ENHRY, CDR2 SYGVKD. The CDR3 runs 14 residues. V lost 7 bases and J 4 bases, leaving 16 bases between the germline ends. The CDR3 sequence is CAITQGLGRTEAFF. The CDR3, as DNA: TGTGCCATCACCCAGGGGTTAGGTCGCACTGAAGCTTTCTTT.

This clonotype was counted at least ten times. This chain connects TRBV12-3 or TRBV12-4 to TRBJ2-3; TRBD2 agrees at 7 bases. V was clipped by 6 bases and J by 1 base; unmatched bases: 7. The CDR3 is made up of 15 amino acids. The CDR3: CASRPWGGGTDTQYF. CDR3 nucleotides: TGTGCCAGCAGACCCTGGGGGGGGGGCACAGATACGCAGTATTTT.

V gene TRBV9 combines with J gene TRBJ2-5; D perhaps matches TRBD2 (5 bases). Trimming removed 0 bases from V and 2 bases from J, with 11 bases in between. Germline V lookup: CDR1 SGDLS, CDR2 YYNGEE. The CDR3 length is 15 residues. The DNA of the CDR3 is TGTGCCAGCAGCGTAGCGACGGGAATGCAAGAGACCCAGTACTTC. Translating it yields CASSVATGMQETQYF.

Points on this clonotype: The germline gene is not matched at one end of the junction; a read error may be the cause. This chain links TRBV6-1 with TRBJ2-2, with D unclear. The germline V gene encodes CDR1 MNHNS and CDR2 SASEGT. The CDR3 totals 14 residues. The CDR3 reads CSSPLNAGTGELFF. The DNA for the CDR3 is TGTTCCAGCCCACTGAATGCTGGAACCGGGGAGCTGTTTTTT.

This clonotype was observed a handful of times. The genes are TRBV6-1 and TRBJ2-7; weak D call: TRBD1 (6 bases). Germline lookup yields CDR1 MNHNS and CDR2 SASEGT. CDR3 length equals 14 residues. V was shortened by 6 bases and J by 2 bases, with 14 bases between the two germline ends. Here the CDR3 DNA reads TGTGCCAGCAGGATAAACGGACAGACCTACGAGCAGTACTTC. This codes for CASRINGQTYEQYF.

This rearrangement joins TRBV20-1 to TRBJ2-7; D may be TRBD1 (6 bases). The CDR3 spans 12 residues. The germline V and J ends were trimmed by 6 bases and 0 bases, with 9 bases remaining between them. Germline loops: CDR1 DFQATT, CDR2 SNEGSKA (reference sequence). The CDR3 protein is CSAVQGSYEQYF. The CDR3 DNA reads TGCAGTGCGGTACAGGGCTCCTACGAGCAGTACTTC.

This clonotype turned up a few times. The V and J genes are TRBV20-1 and TRBJ1-5; tentative D call: TRBD1 (6 bases). With 6 bases removed from V and 0 bases from J, the gap between germline ends came to 9 bases. Germline V gives CDR1 DFQATT, CDR2 SNEGSKA (reference sequence). The CDR3 loop spans 13 amino acids. The CDR3 spells CSAKDSSNQPQHF. The DNA for the CDR3 is TGCAGTGCCAAGGACAGTAGCAATCAGCCCCAGCATTTT.

This chain links TRBV7-2 with TRBJ2-5, with 9 bases matching TRBD1. In germline, CDR1 is SGHTA, CDR2 FQGNSA. The CDR3 covers 11 residues. V gave up 7 bases and J gave up 10 bases; unmatched junction bases: 4. Here the CDR3 reads CASIGQGNQYF. DNA for the CDR3: TGTGCCAGCATCGGACAGGGGAACCAGTACTTC.

This chain uses TRBV6-2 or TRBV6-3 with TRBJ2-1; no definite D call. Germline lookup yields CDR1 MNHEY and CDR2 SVGEGT. With 5 bases removed from V and 3 bases from J, the gap between germline ends came to 11 bases. The length of the CDR3 is 14 residues. The CDR3 sequence: CASSPLELYNEQFF. DNA for the CDR3: TGTGCCAGCAGTCCCCTTGAACTCTACAATGAGCAGTTCTTC.

This clonotype occurred a few times. The chain recombines TRBV20-1 with TRBJ2-2; D is ambiguous. CDR1 and CDR2 (germline): DFQATT, SNEGSKA (reference sequence). The length of the CDR3 is 13 residues. Trimming took 1 base from V and 6 from J, leaving 9 bases between them. The CDR3 reads CSARGPYSGELFF. The CDR3 coding sequence is TGCAGTGCTAGAGGTCCCTATTCCGGGGAGCTGTTTTTT.

At least ten counts were recorded for this clonotype. The chain combines TRBV6-1 with TRBJ1-1, with 7 bases lining up with TRBD1. This CDR3 is built from 13 residues. Germline CDR1 and CDR2: MNHNS and SASEGT. Unmatched junction bases numbered 5, after V lost 7 bases and J lost 3 bases. The CDR3 bases are TGTGCCAGCAAGACAGGGTTGGACACTGAAGCTTTCTTT. This codes for CASKTGLDTEAFF.

CDR3 DNA sequence: TGTGCCAGCAGCTTCCAGGCCCGGACAGGGTTCGAGCAGTACTTC. Residues: CASSFQARTGFEQYF. V and J are TRBV7-2 and TRBJ2-7; 8 nucleotides match TRBD1. V lost 3 bases to trimming and J lost 6 bases; unmatched junction nucleotides: 10. Germline V gene sequence: CDR1 SGHTA, CDR2 FQGNSA. The length of the CDR3 is 15 residues.

The J gene is TRBJ2-3, the V gene TRBV7-2, with D perhaps given as TRBD1 or TRBD2 (6 bases each). With 1 base removed from V and 12 bases from J, the gap between germline ends came to 11 bases. The CDR3 spans 12 residues. Germline assignment: CDR1 SGHTA and CDR2 FQGNSA. CDR3 protein: CASSLGGAPQYF. The DNA for the CDR3 is TGTGCCAGCAGCTTAGGGGGGGCCCCCCAGTATTTT.

This clonotype was seen a few times. The gene calls are TRBV5-1 and TRBJ2-7; weak D call: TRBD2 (5 bases). The length of the CDR3 is 15 residues. The V end lost 5 bases, the J end lost 5 bases, and 20 bases lay between the germline ends. CDR1 is SGHRS, CDR2 YFSETQ, per germline. This chain's CDR3 is CASRNDIRNGNEQYF. The DNA for the CDR3 is TGCGCCAGCAGAAACGACATTAGGAACGGGAACGAGCAGTACTTC.

This clonotype was found a few times. The J gene is TRBJ1-5, the V gene TRBV20-1; possible D gene TRBD1, 5 bases. Germline assignment: CDR1 DFQATT and CDR2 SNEGSKA (reference sequence). The length of the CDR3 is 13 residues. Between the trimmed V and J ends, which lost 4 bases and 9 bases, there was a span of 16 bases. The CDR3 spells CSANQGRTPPQHF. CDR3 bases: TGCAGTGCTAACCAGGGACGGACCCCGCCCCAGCATTTT.

The chain uses TRBV7-2 and TRBJ2-7, with TRBD2 as a possible D gene (5 bases). CDR3 length equals 15 residues. The V gene's germline CDR1 is SGHTA and CDR2 FQGNSA. The V and J ends lost 4 bases and 6 bases respectively, with 19 bases between them. The CDR3 loop is CASSWMAGADSEQYF. DNA for the CDR3: TGTGCCAGCAGCTGGATGGCAGGAGCGGATAGCGAGCAGTACTTC.

This clonotype showed up just a few times. V is TRBV11-2 and J is TRBJ2-3; the D is unclear. This CDR3 contains 13 residues. CDR1 and CDR2 (germline): SGHAT, FQNNGV. With 7 bases removed from V and 4 bases from J, the gap between germline ends came to 12 bases. CDR3 loop: CASTQSGPDTQYF. As DNA, the CDR3 is TGTGCCAGCACCCAATCCGGCCCAGATACGCAGTATTTT.

The chain is built from TRBV20-1 and TRBJ2-5; 9 positions agree with TRBD1. Trimming cost V 1 base and J 4 bases; bases outside gene matches: 4. Germline V gives CDR1 DFQATT, CDR2 SNEGSKA (reference sequence). The CDR3 covers 14 residues. The CDR3 nucleotides are TGCAGTGCTAGAGGAAGGGGACAGGGAGAGACCCAGTACTTC. Translation: CSARGRGQGETQYF.

V is TRBV5-1 and J is TRBJ1-3; no clear D gene. This CDR3 contains 16 residues. The germline V and J ends were trimmed by 1 base and 0 bases, with 11 bases remaining between them. The germline V gene has CDR1 SGHRS and CDR2 YFSETQ. CDR3 in DNA: TGCGCCAGCAGCTTGAACAGCAGATTCTCTGGAAACACCATATATTTT. Translation: CASSLNSRFSGNTIYF.

This clonotype was counted between two and nine times. The rearrangement joins TRBV12-3 or TRBV12-4 to TRBJ2-7; 8 bases fit TRBD1. The junction had 7 bases not matched to a gene; V was cut back by 5 bases and J by 7 bases. The CDR3 sequence is 13 residues long. CDR3 protein: CASSQGQGWEQYF. CDR3 nucleotide sequence: TGTGCCAGCAGTCAAGGACAGGGATGGGAGCAGTACTTC.

This clonotype was observed a few times. The chain has TRBV6-2 or TRBV6-3 and TRBJ2-1; 11 positions agree with TRBD2. This CDR3 has 16 amino acids. Trimming at V came to 2 bases and at J to 2 bases, leaving 2 bases not matched to a gene. CDR1 MNHEY and CDR2 SVGEGT come from the germline V gene. CDR3 protein: CASSYVAGGAYNEQFF. As DNA, the CDR3 is TGTGCCAGCAGTTACGTAGCGGGAGGGGCCTACAATGAGCAGTTCTTC.

This clonotype was found a few times. V gene TRBV20-1 combines with J gene TRBJ2-7; 8 positions agree with TRBD2. Germline V gene sequence: CDR1 DFQATT, CDR2 SNEGSKA (reference sequence). The CDR3 contains 12 residues. V dropped 0 bases and J dropped 7; count of bases not matched to a gene: 2. The chain's CDR3 is CSARDGRGEQYF. The CDR3 DNA sequence: TGCAGTGCTAGAGACGGGAGGGGAGAGCAGTACTTC.

V is TRBV18 and J is TRBJ2-7, with 12 nucleotides matching TRBD2. The germline CDR1 and CDR2 sequences are KGHSH and LQKENI. V was clipped by 2 bases and J by 2 bases; unmatched bases: 1. The CDR3 is made up of 15 amino acids. The CDR3 DNA reads TGTGCCAGCTCACCATCTAGCGGGGGGGCCTACGAGCAGTACTTC. It translates to CASSPSSGGAYEQYF.

The chain couples TRBV20-1 to TRBJ2-7; D is possibly TRBD2 (5 bases). Trimming pared 1 base from V and 1 base from J, leaving 11 bases between. Germline lookup yields CDR1 DFQATT and CDR2 SNEGSKA (reference sequence). The CDR3 runs to 14 residues. For the CDR3, the DNA is TGCAGTGCTAGAGGCCCTAGCTGGTCCTACGAGCAGTACTTC. Its translation: CSARGPSWSYEQYF.

The chain has TRBV3-1 and TRBJ2-5; D may be TRBD1 (5 bases). Per germline, CDR1 LGHDT and CDR2 YNNKEL (reference sequence). Trimming pared 4 bases from V and 5 bases from J, leaving 11 bases between. The CDR3 sequence is 13 residues long. DNA for the CDR3: TGTGCCAGCAGCCGGGGCACAATGGAGACCCAGTACTTC. Protein product: CASSRGTMETQYF.

This clonotype has more than one count but fewer than ten. This chain links TRBV19 with TRBJ1-2, with unresolved D. The germline CDR1 and CDR2 sequences are LNHDA and SQIVND (reference sequence). The CDR3 is made up of 14 amino acids. V shed 3 bases and J shed 5 bases, with 13 bases lying between them. This CDR3 reads CASSIHTGIYGYTF. CDR3 sequence (DNA): TGTGCCAGTAGTATCCATACGGGGATTTATGGCTACACCTTC.